This passage covers 23 T cell receptor beta chains from one sample sequenced in a study of shared clonotypes between healthy human individuals. Profiling relied on immunoSEQ multiplex PCR, and the TCRdb table lists in-frame clones only, not all of them. The top ten hold 0.6% to 0.75% of the sample, which has over a million clones, approximately 80% seen once. Sequencing used memory CD4+ T cells from PBMCs. This sample's subset: CD45RA-negative fraction. The receptors shown here come from a man aged 18 to 30 in good health. Some clones in this sample may be carry-over from other donors' samples.

This chain connects TRBV28 to TRBJ2-7, with D unclear. The V gene lost 1 base and the J gene lost 1 base, with 17 bases spanning the gap. This CDR3 has 17 amino acids. Germline V gives CDR1 MDHEN, CDR2 SYDVKM. The CDR3 region has the DNA TGTGCCAGCAGTTTATCGGTGGGGTTGACATCGTCCTACGAGCAGTACTTC. Translated: CASSLSVGLTSSYEQYF.

This CDR3 reads CASSSLPGRIYEQYF. Here the CDR3 DNA reads TGTGCCAGCAGCTCTCTCCCGGGACGCATCTACGAGCAGTACTTC. V gene TRBV7-2 combines with J gene TRBJ2-7; D might be TRBD1 or TRBD2, each matching 5 bases. CDR3 size: 15 residues. Germline assignment: CDR1 SGHTA and CDR2 FQGNSA. Trimming cost V 4 bases and J 3 bases, with 16 bases left between them.

This chain joins TRBV28 and TRBJ2-5; D ambiguous. Germline V gene sequence: CDR1 MDHEN, CDR2 SYDVKM. This CDR3 region has 17 residues. With 2 bases removed from V and 5 bases from J, the gap between germline ends came to 21 bases. CDR3 DNA: TGTGCCAGCAGTTTAATACCCACTTTCCCGACCGGGGAGACCCAGTACTTC. Translation: CASSLIPTFPTGETQYF.

The chain has TRBV29-1 and TRBJ2-3; TRBD2 agrees at 13 bases. CDR3 length equals 17 residues. Germline V gene lookup returns CDR1 SQVTM and CDR2 ANQGSEA. The V and J ends lost 5 bases and 1 base, in that order; junction bases with no gene match: 9. The CDR3 here is CSVSGLAGEGGTDTQYF. The CDR3 nucleotides are TGCAGCGTTTCAGGACTAGCGGGAGAGGGGGGCACAGATACGCAGTATTTT.

This sequence joins TRBV6-4 and TRBJ2-5; unclear D gene. Trimming took off 0 bases at V and 4 bases at J, with 18 bases between the two ends. This CDR3 comprises 17 residues. CDR1 is MRHNA and CDR2 is SNTAGT in the germline V gene. The chain's CDR3 is CASSDSIGLPYLETQYF. In DNA form, the CDR3 reads TGTGCCAGCAGTGACTCGATTGGTTTGCCGTATCTAGAGACCCAGTACTTC.

The chain combines TRBV7-9 with TRBJ2-7; D possibly corresponds to TRBD1 (5 bases). The CDR3 contains 15 residues. Germline CDR1 reads SEHNR; CDR2 reads FQNEAQ (reference sequence). Between the trimmed V and J ends, which lost 0 bases and 6 bases, there was a span of 15 bases. The DNA for the CDR3 is TGTGCCAGCAGCTTAGCGGGTGCAGGGCTAGTCGAGCAGTACTTC. Translating gives CASSLAGAGLVEQYF.

The table lists this clone with a few counts. The V call is TRBV6-1, the J call TRBJ1-5; 9 bases are shared with TRBD1. The germline V gene encodes CDR1 MNHNS and CDR2 SASEGT. With V trimmed by 1 base and J by 5 bases, 0 bases remained unmatched. The CDR3 loop spans 14 amino acids. The CDR3 nucleotides are TGTGCCAGCAGTGAAGACAGGGGGCATCAGCCCCAGCATTTT. Its translation: CASSEDRGHQPQHF.

The chain recombines TRBV5-4 with TRBJ1-1; 12 bases are a match to TRBD1. V trimming: 4 bases; J trimming: 4 bases; junction bases outside the gene matches: 20. Germline CDR1 and CDR2: SGHNT and YYREEE (reference sequence). The CDR3 has 20 residues. The DNA of the CDR3 is TGTGCCAGCAGCGGAAAGAGGGACAGGGGGCGTCTCCCGATGAGCACTGAAGCTTTCTTT. It is translated as CASSGKRDRGRLPMSTEAFF.

J is TRBJ2-7 and V is TRBV5-1; TRBD2 agrees at 11 bases. Germline CDR1 is SGHRS and CDR2 is YFSETQ. V lost 0 bases and J lost 6; bases outside the gene matches: 8. This CDR3 has 16 amino acids. The CDR3 here is CASSLAGTSGPSEQYF. The CDR3 DNA sequence: TGCGCCAGCAGCTTGGCTGGGACTAGCGGACCTTCCGAGCAGTACTTC.

The chain links TRBV7-2 to TRBJ2-3; the match to TRBD2 covers 7 bases. This CDR3 region has 18 residues. V dropped 2 bases and J dropped 1; count of bases not matched to a gene: 12. CDR1 is SGHTA and CDR2 is FQGNSA in the germline V gene. CDR3 bases: TGTGCCAGCAGCTTATATCCGTTGGCTAGCGGACGCACAGATACGCAGTATTTT. Protein product: CASSLYPLASGRTDTQYF.

The chain carries TRBV7-9 and TRBJ2-1; D remains unclear. The V gene's germline CDR1 is SEHNR and CDR2 FQNEAQ (reference sequence). Trimming stripped 2 bases from V and 5 bases from J, with 10 bases between. This CDR3 is 14 amino acids long. The CDR3 nucleotides read TGTGCCAGCAGCTTAACCCGGAAAGACAATGAGCAGTTCTTC. Translating gives CASSLTRKDNEQFF. Drawing the rest from reference TRBV7-9 and TRBJ2-1, the complete variable domain is DTGVSQNPRHKITKRGQNVTFRCDPISEHNRLYWYRQTLGQGPEFLTYFQNEAQLEKSRLLSDRFSAERPKGSFSTLEIQRTEQGDSAMYLCASSLTRKDNEQFFGPGTRLTVL.

This clone was detected a few times. This chain uses TRBV6-5 with TRBJ2-6, with D unresolved. This CDR3 comprises 13 residues. Trimming removed 10 bases at V and 4 bases at J, with 11 bases between. Germline V CDR1 and CDR2: MNHEY, SVGAGI. This chain's CDR3 is CAISNGGANVLTF. CDR3 sequence (DNA): TGTGCCATCTCGAACGGAGGGGCCAACGTCCTGACTTTC.

The J gene is TRBJ1-4, the V gene TRBV5-1; D remains ambiguous. The germline gives CDR1 SGHRS, CDR2 YFSETQ. V dropped 0 bases and J dropped 3 bases, with 9 bases sitting between them. The CDR3 is made up of 15 amino acids. CDR3 nucleotides: TGCGCCAGCAGCTTGGGGGCAGAGGCTAATGAAAAACTGTTTTTT. As protein: CASSLGAEANEKLFF.

The rearrangement joins TRBV6-6 to TRBJ1-2, with 10 bases aligning to TRBD1. There are 14 residues in the CDR3. CDR1 and CDR2 (germline): MNHNY, SVGAGI (reference sequence). With 4 bases clipped from V and 10 bases from J, the junction kept 9 bases outside the gene matches. CDR3 nucleotide sequence: TGTGCCAGCAGTTCTGGCCCGGGACAGGGGATCTACACCTTC. Residues: CASSSGPGQGIYTF.

The chain recombines TRBV14 with TRBJ2-5; D call uncertain. CDR1 and CDR2 (germline): SGHDN, FVKESK. V was trimmed by 0 bases and J by 7 bases, leaving 9 bases between them. The CDR3 sequence is 13 residues long. The CDR3 region has the DNA TGTGCCAGCAGCCAAGACTCTACGGGGACCCAGTACTTC. Its translation is CASSQDSTGTQYF.

The chain joins TRBV18 to TRBJ2-7; D is perhaps TRBD2 (6 bases). V lost 1 base and J lost 0, with 10 bases in between. CDR3 size: 15 residues. CDR1 is KGHSH, CDR2 LQKENI, per germline. The CDR3 bases are TGTGCCAGCTCACCACGGCGGGACGCCTCCTACGAGCAGTACTTC. This sequence encodes CASSPRRDASYEQYF.

The genes are TRBV6-6 and TRBJ1-5; possibly TRBD1 for D (5 bases). V was pared by 2 bases and J by 8 bases, with 7 bases between. The CDR3 contains 12 residues. The germline V gene encodes CDR1 MNHNY and CDR2 SVGAGI (reference sequence). The CDR3 protein is CASSYAGEPQHF. CDR3 DNA: TGTGCCAGCAGTTACGCGGGGGAGCCCCAGCATTTT.

Comments on this clone: The same CDR3 arises from other DNA sequences in this sample as well. This chain uses TRBV28 with TRBJ2-7, with 10 nucleotides matching TRBD2. The CDR3 is made up of 14 amino acids. The trim removed 6 bases at V and 1 base at J, leaving 3 bases unmatched. Germline lookup yields CDR1 MDHEN and CDR2 SYDVKM. The CDR3 sequence is CASSLAGGSYEQYF. CDR3 DNA: TGTGCCAGCAGCTTAGCGGGAGGATCCTACGAGCAGTACTTC.

CDR3 sequence reads: CASSQSSGRAGYNEQFF. The CDR3 coding sequence is TGTGCCAGCAGCCAGTCTAGCGGGAGGGCCGGGTACAATGAGCAGTTCTTC. The chain couples TRBV4-2 to TRBJ2-1, with TRBD2 identical over 12 bases. The CDR3 extends over 17 amino acids. J lost 4 bases, V lost 3 bases, and 7 bases had no gene match. CDR1 is LGHNA and CDR2 is YNFKEQ in the germline V gene.

This clone is a singleton in its sample. The chain employs TRBV28 and TRBJ2-5; D may correspond to TRBD1 or TRBD2 (5 bases each). The germline gives CDR1 MDHEN, CDR2 SYDVKM. The CDR3 runs to 16 residues. Trimming took off 4 bases at V and 0 bases at J, with 15 bases between the two ends. CDR3 in amino acids: CASSSSRGVNQETQYF. The CDR3 region has the DNA TGTGCCAGCAGTTCGTCCCGAGGGGTCAACCAAGAGACCCAGTACTTC.

The genes are TRBV7-2 and TRBJ2-5; 7 bases align to TRBD2. V lost 3 bases and J lost 5; bases outside the gene matches: 0. CDR1 and CDR2 (germline): SGHTA, FQGNSA. This CDR3 is built from 12 residues. This CDR3 is CASSFSGETQYF. In DNA, the CDR3 is TGTGCCAGCAGCTTTAGCGGGGAGACCCAGTACTTC.

This clone showed up just once. The V gene is TRBV6-1, the J gene TRBJ2-1; possibly TRBD1 or TRBD2 for D (5 bases each). Trimming took off 10 bases at V and 9 bases at J, with 22 bases between the two ends. Germline assignment: CDR1 MNHNS and CDR2 SASEGT. CDR3 size: 14 residues. In DNA form, the CDR3 reads TGTGCCACCAAAGAACGGGGCTTCGGGGTTGAGCAGTTCTTC. Amino acids: CATKERGFGVEQFF.

This chain joins TRBV10-3 and TRBJ2-1; TRBD2 agrees at 11 bases. J lost 5 bases, V lost 8 bases, and 8 bases had no gene match. The CDR3 contains 15 residues. Germline V gene sequence: CDR1 ENHRY, CDR2 SYGVKD. The CDR3 coding sequence is TGTGCCATCTTCGGGGGACTAGCGGAAAACAATGAGCAGTTCTTC. Amino acid sequence: CAIFGGLAENNEQFF.